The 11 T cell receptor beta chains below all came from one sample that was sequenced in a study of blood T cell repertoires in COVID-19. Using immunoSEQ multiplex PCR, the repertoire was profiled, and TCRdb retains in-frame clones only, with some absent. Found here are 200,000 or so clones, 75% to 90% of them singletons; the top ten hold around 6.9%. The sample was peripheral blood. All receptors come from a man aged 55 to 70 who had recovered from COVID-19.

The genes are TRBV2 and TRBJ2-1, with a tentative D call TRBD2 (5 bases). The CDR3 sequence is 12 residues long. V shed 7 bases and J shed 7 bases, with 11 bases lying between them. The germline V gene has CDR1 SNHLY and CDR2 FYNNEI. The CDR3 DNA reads TGTGCCAGCACCCTAGCAAGGAATGAGCAGTTCTTC. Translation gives CASTLARNEQFF.

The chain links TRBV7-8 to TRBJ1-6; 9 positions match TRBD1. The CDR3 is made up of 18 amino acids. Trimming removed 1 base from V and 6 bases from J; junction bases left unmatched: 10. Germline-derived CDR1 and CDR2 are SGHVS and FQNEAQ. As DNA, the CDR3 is TGTGCCAGCAGCTTAGTATCGGGGACAGGGTTCTCTAATTCACCCCTCCACTTT. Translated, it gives CASSLVSGTGFSNSPLHF.

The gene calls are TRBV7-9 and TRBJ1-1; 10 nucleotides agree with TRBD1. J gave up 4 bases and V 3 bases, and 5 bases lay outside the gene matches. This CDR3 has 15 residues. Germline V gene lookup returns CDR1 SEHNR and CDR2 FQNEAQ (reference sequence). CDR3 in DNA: TGTGCCAGCAGCTTGACAGGGGGCGGGGGCACTGAAGCTTTCTTT. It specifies CASSLTGGGGTEAFF.

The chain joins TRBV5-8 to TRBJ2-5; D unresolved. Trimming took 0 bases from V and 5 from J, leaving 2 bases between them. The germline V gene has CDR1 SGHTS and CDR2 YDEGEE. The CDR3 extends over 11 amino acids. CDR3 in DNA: TGTGCCAGCAGCTTGGCGGAGACCCAGTACTTC. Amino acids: CASSLAETQYF.

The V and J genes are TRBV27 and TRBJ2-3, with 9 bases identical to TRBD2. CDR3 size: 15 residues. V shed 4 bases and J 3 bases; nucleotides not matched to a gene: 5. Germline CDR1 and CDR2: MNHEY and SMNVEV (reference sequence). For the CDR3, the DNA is TGTGCCAGCAGTTGGGAGCGGGAGGATACAGATACGCAGTATTTT. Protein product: CASSWEREDTDTQYF.

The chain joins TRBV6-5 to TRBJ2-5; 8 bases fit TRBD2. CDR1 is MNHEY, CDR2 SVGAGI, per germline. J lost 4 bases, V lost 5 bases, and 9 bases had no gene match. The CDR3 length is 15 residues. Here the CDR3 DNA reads TGTGCCAGCAGTCAGCGGGGGCGAATTTCAGAGACCCAGTACTTC. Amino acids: CASSQRGRISETQYF.

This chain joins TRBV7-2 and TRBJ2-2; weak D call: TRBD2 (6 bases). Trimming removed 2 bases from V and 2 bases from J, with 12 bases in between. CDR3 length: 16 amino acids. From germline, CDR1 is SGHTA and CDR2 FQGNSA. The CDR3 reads CASSLFGTSNTGELFF. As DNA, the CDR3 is TGTGCCAGCAGCTTATTTGGAACTAGCAACACCGGGGAGCTGTTTTTT.

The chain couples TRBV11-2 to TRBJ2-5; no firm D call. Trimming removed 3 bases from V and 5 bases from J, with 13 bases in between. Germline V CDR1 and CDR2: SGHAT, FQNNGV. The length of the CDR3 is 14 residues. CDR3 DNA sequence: TGTGCCAGCAGCTTTCGAGTAGATGCTGAGACCCAGTACTTC. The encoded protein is CASSFRVDAETQYF.

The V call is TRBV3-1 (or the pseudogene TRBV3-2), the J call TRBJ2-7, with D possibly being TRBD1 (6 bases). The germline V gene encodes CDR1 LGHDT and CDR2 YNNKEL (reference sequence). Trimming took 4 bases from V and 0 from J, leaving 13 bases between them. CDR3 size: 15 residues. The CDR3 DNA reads TGTGCCAGCAGCCCAAACCAGGGGAGCTCCTACGAGCAGTACTTC. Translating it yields CASSPNQGSSYEQYF.

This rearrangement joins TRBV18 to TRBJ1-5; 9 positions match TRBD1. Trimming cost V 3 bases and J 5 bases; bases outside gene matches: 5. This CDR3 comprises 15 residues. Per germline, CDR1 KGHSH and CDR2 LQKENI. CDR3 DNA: TGTGCCAGCTCACCCGGGACAGGGAGCCATCAGCCCCAGCATTTT. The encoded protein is CASSPGTGSHQPQHF.

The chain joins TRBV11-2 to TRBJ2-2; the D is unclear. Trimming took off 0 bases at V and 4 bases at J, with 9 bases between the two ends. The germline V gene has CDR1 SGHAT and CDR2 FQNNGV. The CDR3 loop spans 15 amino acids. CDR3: CASSLDPRGTGELFF. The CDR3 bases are TGTGCCAGCAGCTTAGATCCGCGTGGCACCGGGGAGCTGTTTTTT.